This entry lists 16 T cell receptor beta chains sequenced from one sample in a study of cytomegalovirus exposure and HLA in healthy donors. PCR employed 60 Vbeta and 13 Jbeta primers. Repertoires were generated with immunoSEQ multiplex PCR, while TCRdb's copy carries only in-frame clones and drops some. The sample has 100,000 to 150,000 clones; the top ten hold more than 1%. Sequences were obtained from PBMCs. The receptors here all came from a man between 18 and 29 years old in good health and CMV-seronegative.

This CDR3 is CASSARDRDPGTF. The CDR3 DNA is TGTGCCAGCAGCGCCCGGGACAGGGACCCAGGCACCTTC. The chain employs TRBV5-4 and TRBJ1-2, with TRBD1 matching 9 bases. CDR1 SGHNT and CDR2 YYREEE come from the germline V gene (reference sequence). V was clipped by 4 bases and J by 13 bases; unmatched bases: 11. This CDR3 has 13 amino acids. The full variable domain, in which reference TRBV5-4 and TRBJ1-2 provide the parts outside the CDR3, is ETGVTQSPTHLIKTRGQQVTLRCSSQSGHNTVSWYQQALGQGPQFIFQYYREEENGRGNFPPRFSGLQFPNYSSELNVNALELDDSALYLCASSARDRDPGTFGSGTRLTVV.

The rearrangement links TRBV5-4 to TRBJ1-1; TRBD1 might be the D (6 bases). CDR1 and CDR2 from the germline V gene are SGHNT and YYREEE (reference sequence). The CDR3 runs 15 residues. Trimming left V 1 base short and J 0 bases short, with 10 bases between. The CDR3 protein is CASSLFTGMNTEAFF. Written as DNA, the CDR3 is TGTGCCAGCAGCTTGTTTACAGGGATGAACACTGAAGCTTTCTTT.

The chain joins TRBV28 to TRBJ2-7, with D uncertain. V shed 4 bases and J shed 3 bases, with 19 bases lying between them. Per the germline V gene, CDR1 is MDHEN and CDR2 is SYDVKM. CDR3 size: 16 residues. The CDR3 sequence: CASSSLGGVISYEQYF. CDR3 DNA sequence: TGTGCCAGCAGTTCCCTCGGCGGAGTGATTAGCTACGAGCAGTACTTC.

The rearrangement joins TRBV1 to TRBJ1-1; no check of the table's D call, TRBD1, against the DNA was made. TRBV1 is labeled a pseudogene. The length of the CDR3 is 14 residues. The CDR3 here is CTSTLTGMNTEAFF. In nucleotides, the CDR3 is TGCACCAGCACCCTGACAGGGATGAACACTGAAGCTTTCTTT.

V is TRBV4-1 and J is TRBJ1-1; D call uncertain. Germline CDR1 reads MGHRA; CDR2 reads YSYEKL. Trimming took off 4 bases at V and 2 bases at J, with 20 bases between the two ends. This CDR3 comprises 17 residues. The CDR3 loop reads CASSPLAGRTANTEAFF. The CDR3 bases are TGCGCCAGCAGCCCTCTCGCGGGGAGGACTGCCAACACTGAAGCTTTCTTT.

The gene calls are TRBV4-1 and TRBJ2-7; tentatively, D is TRBD1 (6 bases). In germline, CDR1 is MGHRA, CDR2 YSYEKL. The CDR3 is 15 amino acids. Trimming left V 4 bases short and J 2 bases short, with 15 bases between. Here the CDR3 reads CASSPERTEPYEQYF. The CDR3 DNA is TGCGCCAGCAGCCCCGAAAGGACAGAGCCCTACGAGCAGTACTTC.

The V gene is TRBV19, the J gene TRBJ2-5; 8 nucleotides match TRBD2. The trim removed 6 bases at V and 1 base at J, leaving 7 bases unmatched. The CDR3 sequence is 15 residues long. Germline CDR1 LNHDA, CDR2 SQIVND (reference sequence). In DNA, the CDR3 is TGTGCCAGTAGCACCCGGGGGGGCGGCCAAGAGACCCAGTACTTC. Protein sequence: CASSTRGGGQETQYF.

The chain combines TRBV6-1 with TRBJ1-5; no reliable D call. The CDR3 loop spans 15 amino acids. Trimming left V 8 bases short and J 7 bases short, with 21 bases between. Per germline, CDR1 MNHNS and CDR2 SASEGT. The CDR3 DNA sequence: TGTGCCAGCTTAAATCCCGGGAGGCTCGGACAGCCCCAGCATTTT. This sequence encodes CASLNPGRLGQPQHF.

This chain connects TRBV4-1 to TRBJ2-2; D is unresolved. The CDR3 length is 15 residues. V was cut by 0 bases and J by 6 bases, with 11 bases left in between. Germline CDR1 is MGHRA and CDR2 is YSYEKL. For the CDR3, the DNA is TGCGCCAGCAGCCAAGATAAGTGGGCGCCCGGGGAGCTGTTTTTT. Its translation: CASSQDKWAPGELFF.

CDR3 loop: CASETGGATTEAFF. Written as DNA, the CDR3 is TGTGCTAGTGAGACAGGTGGAGCTACGACTGAAGCTTTCTTT. The V call is TRBV12-5, the J call TRBJ1-1; perhaps TRBD1 as D (6 bases). CDR1 LGHNT and CDR2 FRNRAP come from the germline V gene. Between the trimmed V and J ends, which lost 7 bases and 5 bases, there was a span of 17 bases. This CDR3 comprises 14 residues.

This chain joins TRBV9 and TRBJ1-2, with 8 bases that match TRBD1. V gave up 2 bases and J gave up 8 bases; unmatched junction bases: 2. Germline-derived CDR1 and CDR2 are SGDLS and YYNGEE. This CDR3 has 12 residues. The DNA for the CDR3 is TGTGCCAGCAGCGTCGCAGGGGGCGGCTACACCTTC. Residues: CASSVAGGGYTF.

Regarding this clone: Other DNA sequences in this sample translate to the same CDR3. This chain joins TRBV5-1 and TRBJ2-3, with D unresolved. The germline V gene has CDR1 SGHRS and CDR2 YFSETQ. The CDR3 has 13 residues. Trimming shortened V by 1 base and J by 1 base, and 4 bases separated the two germline ends. CDR3 protein: CASSLSGTDTQYF. DNA for the CDR3: TGCGCCAGCAGCTTGTCTGGCACAGATACGCAGTATTTT.

The chain carries TRBV20-1 and TRBJ2-7; 8 bases fit TRBD2. The CDR3 loop spans 9 amino acids. Trimming took 6 bases from V and 12 from J; bases not matched to a gene: 4. CDR1 is DFQATT and CDR2 is SNEGSKA in the germline V gene (reference sequence). The CDR3 loop reads CSAGAGGYF. In DNA, the CDR3 is TGCAGTGCGGGGGCGGGGGGGTACTTC.

V usage is TRBV19 and J usage is TRBJ1-5, with D tentatively TRBD1 (5 bases). This CDR3 contains 17 residues. V lost 7 bases and J 3 bases, leaving 22 bases between the germline ends. Germline V gives CDR1 LNHDA, CDR2 SQIVND (reference sequence). CDR3 loop: CASTTLGLPIINQPQHF. CDR3 nucleotides: TGTGCCAGTACCACGTTGGGACTGCCAATTATCAATCAGCCCCAGCATTTT.

The chain couples TRBV19 to TRBJ2-1; 13 bases are a match to TRBD2. The V and J ends lost 7 bases and 8 bases, in that order; junction bases with no gene match: 8. This CDR3 spans 15 amino acids. Germline V gene data show CDR1 as LNHDA and CDR2 as SQIVND (reference sequence). CDR3 DNA: TGTGCCAGTACCCCGGGACTAGCGGGAAAACATGAGCAGTTCTTC. Protein: CASTPGLAGKHEQFF.

The gene calls are TRBV5-1 and TRBJ2-1, with 8 bases fitting TRBD1. Germline V gene sequence: CDR1 SGHRS, CDR2 YFSETQ. Unmatched junction bases numbered 8, after V lost 1 base and J lost 5 bases. The CDR3 loop spans 16 amino acids. The CDR3: CASSLLVAGGHNEQFF. The DNA of the CDR3 is TGCGCCAGCAGCTTGTTGGTAGCAGGGGGCCACAATGAGCAGTTCTTC. The full variable domain, with the rest looked up from reference TRBV5-1 and TRBJ2-1, is KAGVTQTPRYLIKTRGQQVTLSCSPISGHRSVSWYQQTPGQGLQFLFEYFSETQRNKGNFPGRFSGRQFSNSRSEMNVSTLELGDSALYLCASSLLVAGGHNEQFFGPGTRLTVL.